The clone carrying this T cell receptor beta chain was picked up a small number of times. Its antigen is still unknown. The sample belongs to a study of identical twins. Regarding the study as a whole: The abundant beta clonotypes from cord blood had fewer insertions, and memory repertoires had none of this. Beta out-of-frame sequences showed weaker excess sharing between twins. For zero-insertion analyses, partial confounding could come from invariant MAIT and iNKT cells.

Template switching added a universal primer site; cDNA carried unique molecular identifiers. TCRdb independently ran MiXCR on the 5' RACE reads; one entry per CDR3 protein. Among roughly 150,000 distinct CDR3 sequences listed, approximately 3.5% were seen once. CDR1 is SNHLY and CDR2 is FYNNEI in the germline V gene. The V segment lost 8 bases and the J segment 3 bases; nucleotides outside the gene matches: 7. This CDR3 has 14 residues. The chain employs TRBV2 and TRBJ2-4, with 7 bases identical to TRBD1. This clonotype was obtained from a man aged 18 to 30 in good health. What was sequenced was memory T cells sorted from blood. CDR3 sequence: CASGDRVVKNIQYF. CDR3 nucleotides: TGTGCCAGCGGAGACAGGGTGGTCAAAAACATTCAGTACTTC. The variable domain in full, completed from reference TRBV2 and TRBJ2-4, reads EPEVTQTPSHQVTQMGQEVILRCVPISNHLYFYWYRQILGQKVEFLVSFYNNEISEKSEIFDDQFSVERPDGSNFTLKIRSTKLEDSAMYFCASGDRVVKNIQYFGAGTRLSVL.